A selection of T cell receptor beta chains follows, all from one sample in a study of blood T cell repertoires in COVID-19. Using immunoSEQ multiplex PCR, the repertoire was profiled, and TCRdb retains in-frame clones only, with some absent. The sample holds 300,000 to 400,000 clones, 80% to 90% seen once. The sequenced material came from peripheral blood. The receptors were gathered from a woman aged 55 to 70 with COVID-19, enrolled during active disease. Each CDR3 is given with its conserved first and last residue. Fields, in order: clone size, D gene, J gene, V gene, CDR3 protein, CDR3 DNA. A D gene is named only where the DNA matches it firmly. The listing skips clone size in some rows; elsewhere it reads once, few, many or a size class.

>-|-|TRBJ1-3|TRBV1
CTSRPGQGPGNTIYF
TGCACCAGCAGACCAGGACAGGGCCCTGGAAACACCATATATTTT
>-|TRBD2|TRBJ2-5|TRBV10-3
CASTGRGGFQETQYF
TGTGCCTCAACCGGACGGGGGGGCTTCCAAGAGACCCAGTACTTC
>-|-|TRBJ1-5|TRBV2
CASSVFVQPQHF
TGTGCCAGCAGTGTATTTGTTCAGCCCCAGCATTTT
>once|TRBD2|TRBJ2-3|TRBV5-1
CASSLPTSGGLSGDTQYF
TGCGCCAGCAGTTTACCGACTAGCGGGGGCCTTTCGGGAGATACGCAGTATTTT
>-|-|TRBJ1-1|TRBV18
CASSKSANMNTEAFF
TGTGCCAGCTCGAAGAGTGCCAATATGAACACTGAAGCTTTCTTT
>-|-|TRBJ2-1|TRBV7-9
CASSPGVYNEQFF
TGTGCCAGCAGCCCGGGGGTTTACAATGAGCAGTTCTTC
>-|-|TRBJ2-2|TRBV6-5
CASDDRSNTGELFF
TGTGCCAGCGATGACAGGTCGAACACCGGGGAGCTGTTTTTT
>-|TRBD1|TRBJ2-2|TRBV9
CASTTGDATGELFF
TGTGCCAGCACAACAGGGGATGCCACCGGGGAGCTGTTTTTT
>-|-|TRBJ1-1|TRBV2
CASSDRAYTEAFF
TGTGCCAGCAGTGACAGGGCTTATACTGAAGCTTTCTTT
>-|-|TRBJ1-2|TRBV28
CASGLVGVTYGYTF
TGTGCCAGCGGCCTGGTCGGGGTGACCTATGGCTACACCTTC
>-|-|TRBJ1-1|TRBV3-1/TRBV3-2
CASSAGVNMNTEAFF
TGTGCCTCAAGCGCCGGGGTGAACATGAACACTGAAGCTTTCTTT
>-|TRBD1|TRBJ2-7|TRBV2
CASSTGVGEQYF
TGTGCCAGCAGCACAGGGGTGGGCGAGCAGTACTTC
>-|-|TRBJ1-2|TRBV27
CASRLRGADWRGYTF
TGTGCCAGCCGATTACGGGGGGCGGATTGGCGCGGCTACACCTTC
>-|-|TRBJ1-3|TRBV10-3
CAISFAKTGSGNTIYF
TGTGCCATCAGTTTCGCTAAGACAGGCTCTGGAAACACCATATATTTT
>-|TRBD1|TRBJ1-2|TRBV18
CASSPPGTEVVGYTF
TGTGCCAGCTCACCACCGGGGACAGAAGTTGTTGGCTACACCTTC
>-|-|TRBJ2-7|TRBV4-1
CASSQTTRPRGNYEQYF
TGCGCCAGCAGCCAAACGACCAGGCCTCGGGGGAACTACGAGCAGTACTTC
>-|TRBD2|TRBJ2-1|TRBV10-3
CAISPTSGGERIGQFF
TGTGCCATCAGTCCGACTAGCGGGGGGGAGCGCATCGGGCAGTTCTTC
>-|TRBD2|TRBJ2-5|TRBV5-4
CASSKTSGGFDETQYF
TGTGCCAGCAGCAAGACTAGCGGGGGTTTCGATGAGACCCAGTACTTC
>-|-|TRBJ1-2|TRBV28
CASSSPHRPYGYTF
TGTGCCAGCAGTTCTCCACACCGCCCCTATGGCTACACCTTC
>-|TRBD1|TRBJ2-3|TRBV29-1
CSVEAGTGTDTQYF
TGCAGCGTTGAAGCCGGGACAGGGACAGATACGCAGTATTTT
>-|-|TRBJ2-7|TRBV24-1
CATSVRGSYEQYF
TGTGCCACCAGCGTAAGGGGTTCCTACGAGCAGTACTTC
>-|-|TRBJ2-2|TRBV7-6
CASSFYLGGTGELFF
TGTGCCAGCAGCTTCTATTTAGGGGGCACCGGGGAGCTGTTTTTT
>-|TRBD1|TRBJ1-2|TRBV6-5
CASSSGGAGYGYTF
TGTGCCAGCAGCTCAGGGGGCGCGGGCTATGGCTACACCTTC
>-|-|TRBJ2-5|TRBV5-4
CASSKGDTQETQYF
TGTGCCAGCAGCAAAGGGGACACCCAAGAGACCCAGTACTTC
>-|TRBD1|TRBJ1-3|TRBV5-5
CASSLTRQGATLNTIYF
TGTGCCAGCAGCTTGACACGACAGGGGGCGACCCTGAACACCATATATTTT
>-|-|TRBJ1-4|TRBV27
CASSHLRQAGHEKLFF
TGTGCCAGCAGCCACCTACGACAGGCCGGACATGAAAAACTGTTTTTT
>-|-|TRBJ1-5|TRBV20-1
CSASGIQPQHF
TGCAGTGCTTCAGGGATTCAGCCCCAGCATTTT
>-|TRBD1|TRBJ1-5|TRBV6-5
CATDDREVNQPQHF
TGTGCCACCGACGACAGGGAGGTTAATCAGCCCCAGCATTTT
>-|-|TRBJ2-3|TRBV12-3/TRBV12-4
CASSLSYTQYF
TGTGCCAGCAGCCTATCTTATACGCAGTATTTT
>-|-|TRBJ2-3|TRBV7-2
CASSFSQGGRADTQYF
TGTGCCAGCAGCTTTTCTCAGGGGGGCCGAGCAGATACGCAGTATTTT